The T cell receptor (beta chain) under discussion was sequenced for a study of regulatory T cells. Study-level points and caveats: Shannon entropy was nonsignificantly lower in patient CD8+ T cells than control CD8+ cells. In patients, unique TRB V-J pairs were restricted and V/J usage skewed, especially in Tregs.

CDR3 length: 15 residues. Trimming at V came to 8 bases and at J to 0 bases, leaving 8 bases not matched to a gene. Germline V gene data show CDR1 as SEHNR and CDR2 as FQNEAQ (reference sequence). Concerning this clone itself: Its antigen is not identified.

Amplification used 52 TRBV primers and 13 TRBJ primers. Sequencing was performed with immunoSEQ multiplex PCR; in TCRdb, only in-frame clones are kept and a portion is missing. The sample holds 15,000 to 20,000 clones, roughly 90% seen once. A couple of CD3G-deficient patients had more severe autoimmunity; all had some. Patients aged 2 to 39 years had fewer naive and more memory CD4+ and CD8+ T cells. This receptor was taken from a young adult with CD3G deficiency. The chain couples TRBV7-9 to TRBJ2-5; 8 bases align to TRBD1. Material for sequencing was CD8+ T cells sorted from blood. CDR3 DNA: TGTGCCAGCTATAGGGGACAGGCGTACCAAGAGACCCAGTACTTC. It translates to CASYRGQAYQETQYF.